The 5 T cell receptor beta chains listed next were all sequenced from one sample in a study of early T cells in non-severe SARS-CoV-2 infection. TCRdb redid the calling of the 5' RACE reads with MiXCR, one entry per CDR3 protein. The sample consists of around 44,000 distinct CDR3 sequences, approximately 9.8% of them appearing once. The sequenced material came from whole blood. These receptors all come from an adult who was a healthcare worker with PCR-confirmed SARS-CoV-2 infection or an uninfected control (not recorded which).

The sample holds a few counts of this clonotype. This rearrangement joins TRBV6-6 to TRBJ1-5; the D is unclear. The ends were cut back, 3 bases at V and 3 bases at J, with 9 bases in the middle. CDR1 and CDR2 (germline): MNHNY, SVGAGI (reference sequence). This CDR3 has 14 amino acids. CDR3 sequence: CASSYGPNNQPQHF. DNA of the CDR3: TGTGCCAGCAGTTATGGGCCGAACAATCAGCCCCAGCATTTT.

Written as DNA, the CDR3 is TGCAGTGCTAGAGACCGCCTCACCGGGGAGCTGTTTTTT. This codes for CSARDRLTGELFF. V usage is TRBV20-1 and J usage is TRBJ2-2; D not resolved. The CDR3 is 13 amino acids. CDR1 and CDR2 (germline): DFQATT, SNEGSKA (reference sequence). Trimming took off 0 bases at V and 4 bases at J, with 6 bases between the two ends.

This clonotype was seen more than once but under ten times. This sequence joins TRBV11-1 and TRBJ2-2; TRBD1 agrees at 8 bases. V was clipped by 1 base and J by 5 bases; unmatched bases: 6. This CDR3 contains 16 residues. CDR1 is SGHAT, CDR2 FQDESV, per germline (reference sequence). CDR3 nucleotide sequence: TGTGCCAGCAGCTTAGTCCGGACAGGGCTTACCGGGGAGCTGTTTTTT. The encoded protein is CASSLVRTGLTGELFF.

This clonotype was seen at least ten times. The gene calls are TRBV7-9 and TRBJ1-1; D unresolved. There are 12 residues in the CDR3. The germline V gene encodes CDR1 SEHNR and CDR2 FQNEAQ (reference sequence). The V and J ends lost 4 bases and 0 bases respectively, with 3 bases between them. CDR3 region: CASSWMNTEAFF. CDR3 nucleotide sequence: TGTGCCAGCAGCTGGATGAACACTGAAGCTTTCTTT.

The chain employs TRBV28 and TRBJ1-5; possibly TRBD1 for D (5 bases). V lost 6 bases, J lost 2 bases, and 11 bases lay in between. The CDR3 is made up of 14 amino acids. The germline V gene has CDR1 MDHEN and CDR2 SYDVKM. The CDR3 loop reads CASRDLGRNQPQHF. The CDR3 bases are TGTGCCAGCAGGGACTTGGGGCGCAATCAGCCCCAGCATTTT. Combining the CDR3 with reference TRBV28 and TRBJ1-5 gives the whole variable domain DVKVTQSSRYLVKRTGEKVFLECVQDMDHENMFWYRQDPGLGLRLIYFSYDVKMKEKGDIPEGYSVSREKKERFSLILESASTNQTSMYLCASRDLGRNQPQHFGDGTRLSIL.